The clone carrying this TCR beta chain was counted many times. The antigen is not known. The CDR3 runs 12 residues. Germline V gene data show CDR1 as SQVTM and CDR2 as ANQGSEA. V lost 1 base, J lost 4 bases, and 6 bases lay in between. This record comes from a study of T-cell reconstitution after alpha-beta-depleted transplantation in children. Preparing the TCRbeta library involved the use of unique molecular identifiers. One entry per CDR3 protein, called by TCRdb with MiXCR from the PCR reads. The sample has over 90,000 distinct CDR3 sequences, 4.5% to 7.5% seen once. Findings of the study overall: One year post-transplant, T-cell counts and diversity were largely derived from T cells produced anew. Where alpha-beta T cells came from about two months after transplant was reportedly several hundred expanded graft clones.

Sample: PBMCs, mostly from graft donor cells, taken 60 days after TCRalphabeta/CD19-depleted stem cell transplant. The rearrangement links TRBV29-1 to TRBJ2-3; D is uncertain. The source of this sequence is a female patient between 2 and 15 years old who had a stem cell transplant for Fanconi anemia, so the T cells may come from the graft donor. The CDR3 loop is CSVEGVSDTQYF. CDR3 nucleotide sequence: TGCAGCGTTGAAGGGGTGTCAGATACGCAGTATTTT.